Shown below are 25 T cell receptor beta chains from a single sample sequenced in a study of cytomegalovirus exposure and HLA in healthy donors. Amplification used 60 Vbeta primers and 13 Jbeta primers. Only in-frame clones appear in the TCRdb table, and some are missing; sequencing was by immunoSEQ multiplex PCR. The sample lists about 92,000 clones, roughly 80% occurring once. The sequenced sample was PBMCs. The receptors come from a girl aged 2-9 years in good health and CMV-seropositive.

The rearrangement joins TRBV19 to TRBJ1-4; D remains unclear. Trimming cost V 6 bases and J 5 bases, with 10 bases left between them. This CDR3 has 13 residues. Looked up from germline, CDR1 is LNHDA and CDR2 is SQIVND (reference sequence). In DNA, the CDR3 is TGTGCCAGTAGCTGGCGGAGCAATGAAAAACTGTTTTTT. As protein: CASSWRSNEKLFF.

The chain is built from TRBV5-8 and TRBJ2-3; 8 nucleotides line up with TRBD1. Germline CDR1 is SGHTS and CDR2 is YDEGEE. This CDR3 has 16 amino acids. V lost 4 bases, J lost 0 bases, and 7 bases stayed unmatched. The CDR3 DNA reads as TGTGCCAGCAGCGAGGGACAGGACAGGAGCACAGATACGCAGTATTTT. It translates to CASSEGQDRSTDTQYF.

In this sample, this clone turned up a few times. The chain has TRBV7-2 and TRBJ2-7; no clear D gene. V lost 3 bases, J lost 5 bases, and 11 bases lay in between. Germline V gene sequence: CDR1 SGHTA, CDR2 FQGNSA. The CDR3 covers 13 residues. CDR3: CASSFPMADEQYF. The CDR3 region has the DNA TGTGCCAGCAGCTTTCCCATGGCGGACGAGCAGTACTTC.

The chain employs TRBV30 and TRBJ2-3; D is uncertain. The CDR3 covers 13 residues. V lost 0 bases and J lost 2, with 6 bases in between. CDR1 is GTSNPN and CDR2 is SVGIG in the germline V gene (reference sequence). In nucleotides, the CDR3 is TGTGCCTGGAGTGTCTTATACACAGATACGCAGTATTTT. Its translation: CAWSVLYTDTQYF. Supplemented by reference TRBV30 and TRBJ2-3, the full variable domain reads SQTIHQWPATLVQPVGSPLSLECTVEGTSNPNLYWYRQAAGRGLQLLFYSVGIGQISSEVPQNLSASRPQDRQFILSSKKLLLSDSGFYLCAWSVLYTDTQYFGPGTRLTVL.

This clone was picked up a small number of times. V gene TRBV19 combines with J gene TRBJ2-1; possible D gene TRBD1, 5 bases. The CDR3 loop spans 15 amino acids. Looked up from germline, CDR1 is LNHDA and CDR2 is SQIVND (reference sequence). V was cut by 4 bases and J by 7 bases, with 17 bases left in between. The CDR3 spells CASSTPRMSGNEQFF. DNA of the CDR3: TGTGCCAGTAGTACTCCCCGGATGTCAGGGAATGAGCAGTTCTTC.

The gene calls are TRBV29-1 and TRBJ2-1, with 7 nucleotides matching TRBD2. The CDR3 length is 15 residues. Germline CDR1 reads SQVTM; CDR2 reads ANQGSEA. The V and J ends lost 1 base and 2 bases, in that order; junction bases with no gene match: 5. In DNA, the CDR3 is TGCAGCGTTGAAGTTCCAAGCGGGACCTACAATGAGCAGTTCTTC. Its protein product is CSVEVPSGTYNEQFF.

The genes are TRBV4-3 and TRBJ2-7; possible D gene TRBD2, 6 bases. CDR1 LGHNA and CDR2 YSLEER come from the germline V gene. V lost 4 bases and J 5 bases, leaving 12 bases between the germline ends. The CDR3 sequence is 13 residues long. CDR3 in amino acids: CASSPRRENEQYF. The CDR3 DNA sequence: TGCGCCAGCAGCCCGAGGAGGGAGAACGAGCAGTACTTC.

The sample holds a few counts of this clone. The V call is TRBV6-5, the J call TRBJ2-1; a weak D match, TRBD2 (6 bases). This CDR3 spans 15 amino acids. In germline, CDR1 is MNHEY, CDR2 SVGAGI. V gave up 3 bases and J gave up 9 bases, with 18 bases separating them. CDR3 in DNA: TGTGCCAGCAGTTATTCTCGACTAGTCTTACGTGAGCAGTTCTTC. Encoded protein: CASSYSRLVLREQFF.

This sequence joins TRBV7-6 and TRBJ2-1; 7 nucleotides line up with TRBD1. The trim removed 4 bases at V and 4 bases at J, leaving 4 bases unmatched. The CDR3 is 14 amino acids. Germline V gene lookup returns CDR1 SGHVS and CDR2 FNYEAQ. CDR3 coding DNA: TGTGCCAGCAGCTGGGACAGCACATACAATGAGCAGTTCTTC. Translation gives CASSWDSTYNEQFF.

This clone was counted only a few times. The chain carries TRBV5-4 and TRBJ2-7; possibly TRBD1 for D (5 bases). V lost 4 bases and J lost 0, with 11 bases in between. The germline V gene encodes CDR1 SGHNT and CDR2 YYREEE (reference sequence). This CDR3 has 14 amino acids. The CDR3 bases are TGTGCCAGCAGCCGCGGACACTACTCCTACGAGCAGTACTTC. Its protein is CASSRGHYSYEQYF.

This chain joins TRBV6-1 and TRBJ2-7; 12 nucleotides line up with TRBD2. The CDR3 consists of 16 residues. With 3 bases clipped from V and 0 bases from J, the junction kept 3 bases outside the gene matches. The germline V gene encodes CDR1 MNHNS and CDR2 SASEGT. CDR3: CASSDWTSGTSYEQYF. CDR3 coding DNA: TGTGCCAGCAGTGATTGGACTAGCGGGACCTCCTACGAGCAGTACTTC.

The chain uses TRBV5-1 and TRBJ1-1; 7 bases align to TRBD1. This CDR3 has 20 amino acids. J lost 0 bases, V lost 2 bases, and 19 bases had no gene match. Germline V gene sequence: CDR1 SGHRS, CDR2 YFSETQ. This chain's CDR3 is CASSFGERTGPSYLNTEAFF. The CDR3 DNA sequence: TGCGCCAGCAGCTTCGGAGAGAGGACAGGACCGAGTTATTTGAACACTGAAGCTTTCTTT.

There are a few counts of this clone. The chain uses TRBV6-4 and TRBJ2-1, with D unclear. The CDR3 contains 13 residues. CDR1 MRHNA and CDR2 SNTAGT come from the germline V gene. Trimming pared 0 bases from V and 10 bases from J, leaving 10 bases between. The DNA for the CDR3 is TGTGCCAGCAGTGACTCGAGTTCTCTAGAGCAGTTCTTC. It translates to CASSDSSSLEQFF.

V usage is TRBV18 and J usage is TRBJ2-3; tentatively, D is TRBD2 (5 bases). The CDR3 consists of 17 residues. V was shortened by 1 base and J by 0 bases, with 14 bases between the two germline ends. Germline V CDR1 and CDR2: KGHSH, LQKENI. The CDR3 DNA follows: TGTGCCAGCTCACCACTTTCGGAGGTTACTAGCACAGATACGCAGTATTTT. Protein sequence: CASSPLSEVTSTDTQYF.

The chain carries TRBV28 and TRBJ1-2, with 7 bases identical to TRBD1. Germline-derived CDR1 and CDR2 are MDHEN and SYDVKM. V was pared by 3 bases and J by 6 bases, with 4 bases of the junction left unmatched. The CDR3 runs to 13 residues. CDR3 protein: CASSFSTGDGYTF. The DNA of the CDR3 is TGTGCCAGCAGTTTTTCCACAGGGGATGGCTACACCTTC.

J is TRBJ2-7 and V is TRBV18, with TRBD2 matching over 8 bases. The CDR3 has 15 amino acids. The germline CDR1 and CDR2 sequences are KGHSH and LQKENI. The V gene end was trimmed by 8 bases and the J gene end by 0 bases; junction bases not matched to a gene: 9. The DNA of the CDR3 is TGTGCCAGCCGAACCGGGGCGGGAGGCTCCTACGAGCAGTACTTC. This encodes CASRTGAGGSYEQYF.

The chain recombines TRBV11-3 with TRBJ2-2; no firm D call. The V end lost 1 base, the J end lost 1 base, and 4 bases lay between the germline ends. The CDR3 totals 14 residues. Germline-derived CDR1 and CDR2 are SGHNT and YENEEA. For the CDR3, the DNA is TGTGCCAGCAGCTTAGCGGGGAACACCGGGGAGCTGTTTTTT. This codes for CASSLAGNTGELFF.

Here the CDR3 DNA reads TGTGCCAGCCGGACTAGCGCTAGCACAGATACGCAGTATTTT. Translation gives CASRTSASTDTQYF. The genes are TRBV6-5 and TRBJ2-3, with 9 bases matching TRBD2. Trimming removed 8 bases from V and 0 bases from J; junction bases left unmatched: 3. The CDR3 runs 14 residues. The V gene's germline CDR1 is MNHEY and CDR2 SVGAGI.

Written as DNA, the CDR3 is TGTGCCAGCAGCTTGGCCAGGGAGGGCACCGGGGAGCTGTTTTTT. Protein sequence: CASSLAREGTGELFF. V gene TRBV7-9 combines with J gene TRBJ2-2, with 7 bases that match TRBD2. Unmatched junction bases numbered 5, after V lost 3 bases and J lost 4 bases. Germline CDR1 SEHNR, CDR2 FQNEAQ (reference sequence). This CDR3 has 15 amino acids.

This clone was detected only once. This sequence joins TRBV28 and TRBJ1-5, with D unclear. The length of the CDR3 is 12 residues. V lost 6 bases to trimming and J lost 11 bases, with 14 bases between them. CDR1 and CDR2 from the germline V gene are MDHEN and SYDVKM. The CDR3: CASSFPSVAQHF. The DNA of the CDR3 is TGTGCCAGCAGCTTCCCTAGTGTGGCCCAGCATTTT.

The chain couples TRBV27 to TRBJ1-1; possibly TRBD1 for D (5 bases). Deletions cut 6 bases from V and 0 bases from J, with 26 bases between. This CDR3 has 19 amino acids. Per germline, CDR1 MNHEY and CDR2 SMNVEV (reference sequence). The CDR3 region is CASSHYAPWGRRMNTEAFF. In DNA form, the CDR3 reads TGTGCCAGCAGCCATTATGCTCCCTGGGGCAGGCGGATGAACACTGAAGCTTTCTTT.

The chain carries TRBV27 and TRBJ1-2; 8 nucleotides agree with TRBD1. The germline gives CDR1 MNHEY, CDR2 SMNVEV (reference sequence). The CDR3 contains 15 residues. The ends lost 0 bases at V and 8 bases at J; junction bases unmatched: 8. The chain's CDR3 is CASSLSNDRGGGYTF. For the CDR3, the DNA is TGTGCCAGCAGTTTATCAAACGACAGGGGCGGAGGCTACACCTTC.

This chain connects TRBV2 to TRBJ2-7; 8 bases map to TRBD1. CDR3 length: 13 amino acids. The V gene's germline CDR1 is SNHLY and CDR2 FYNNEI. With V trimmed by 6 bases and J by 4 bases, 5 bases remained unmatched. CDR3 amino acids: CASRAGTGYEQYF. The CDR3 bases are TGTGCCAGCAGAGCCGGGACAGGATACGAGCAGTACTTC.

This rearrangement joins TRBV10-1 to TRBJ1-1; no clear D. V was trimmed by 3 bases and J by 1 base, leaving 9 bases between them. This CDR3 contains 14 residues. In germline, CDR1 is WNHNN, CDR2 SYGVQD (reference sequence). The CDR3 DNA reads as TGCGCCAGCAGTGATAATCCTTGGAACACTGAAGCTTTCTTT. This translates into CASSDNPWNTEAFF.

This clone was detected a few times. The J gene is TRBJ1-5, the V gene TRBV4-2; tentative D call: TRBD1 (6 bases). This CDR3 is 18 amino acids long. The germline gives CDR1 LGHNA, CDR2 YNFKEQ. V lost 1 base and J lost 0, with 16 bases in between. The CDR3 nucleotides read TGTGCCAGCAGCCAAGGACCGGACAGCATTTATAGCAATCAGCCCCAGCATTTT. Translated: CASSQGPDSIYSNQPQHF.